Listed below are T cell receptor beta chains from one sample, sequenced in a study of OX40 agonist ivuxolimab in advanced cancers. Sequencing was performed with immunoSEQ multiplex PCR; in TCRdb, only in-frame clones are kept and a portion is missing. This sample has approximately 60,000 clones; around 90% occur once, and the top ten carry 11%. Source: CD4+ or CD8+ T cells sorted from blood, taken in a trial of the OX40 agonist ivuxolimab. These receptors all stem from an adult with an advanced solid tumor such as melanoma, head and neck, liver or kidney cancer. Both conserved end residues are part of each CDR3. A D gene is named only where the DNA matches it firmly. Not all rows give a size; the values are once, few, many and, for expanded clones, a class.

V gene: TRBV19; clone size: -; D gene: -; J gene: TRBJ1-1; CDR3 protein: CASSSKAFF
V gene: TRBV15; clone size: -; D gene: -; J gene: TRBJ2-7; CDR3 protein: CATSRDPPVTLSSKGQYF
V gene: TRBV5-5; clone size: few; D gene: TRBD1; J gene: TRBJ2-7; CDR3 protein: CASSLKDRGNEQYF
V gene: TRBV11-3; clone size: -; D gene: -; J gene: TRBJ2-1; CDR3 protein: CASSSSGTPGKEQFF
V gene: TRBV28; clone size: once; D gene: -; J gene: TRBJ2-1; CDR3 protein: CASRYSESSYNEQFF
V gene: TRBV7-2; clone size: -; D gene: -; J gene: TRBJ1-4; CDR3 protein: CASSLDGGTNEKLFF
V gene: TRBV6-5; clone size: -; D gene: -; J gene: TRBJ2-1; CDR3 protein: CASSSPGTRGDNEQFF
V gene: TRBV28; clone size: -; D gene: -; J gene: TRBJ1-2; CDR3 protein: CASSLYGGSDYGYTF
V gene: TRBV4-1; clone size: -; D gene: -; J gene: TRBJ2-2; CDR3 protein: CASSHYTGELFF
V gene: TRBV4-3; clone size: -; D gene: -; J gene: TRBJ2-5; CDR3 protein: CASSQDVAGLGGTQYF
V gene: TRBV4-1; clone size: few; D gene: -; J gene: TRBJ1-2; CDR3 protein: CASSQDLGLGGYTF
V gene: TRBV19; clone size: -; D gene: -; J gene: TRBJ1-2; CDR3 protein: CASSIGPYTYNYGYTF